This TCR beta chain derives from a study of post-analysis software for immune sequencing data. Study-wide context: As for disease course, relapsing-remitting, secondary progressive and progressive-relapsing multiple sclerosis were all included.

cDNA libraries for TCR beta contained unique molecular identifiers. There were roughly 0.95 to 10 million T cells, and roughly 0.5 million cDNA molecules came from them. Each CDR3 protein gets one entry after TCRdb re-called the PCR reads with MiXCR. The table has about 800,000 distinct CDR3 sequences, roughly 29% seen once. Notes on the study in general: In patients, TRBV5-6, TRBV5-1 and TRBV20-1 belonged to 4 or 5 TRBV segments found more frequently than in controls. A significant reduction in normalized Chao1 diversity was observed in multiple sclerosis patients versus controls.

Of note for this clonotype: The antigen is undetermined.

The CDR3 contains 14 residues. V was pared by 3 bases and J by 0 bases, with 8 bases between. Looked up from germline, CDR1 is MDHEN and CDR2 is SYDVKM. The V call is TRBV28, the J call TRBJ2-5, with D perhaps given as TRBD1 or TRBD2 (5 bases each). The receptor was isolated from a girl aged 10 to 17 with multiple sclerosis. Sequences were obtained from blood. This CDR3 reads CASSFPGHQETQYF. The CDR3 DNA reads TGTGCCAGCAGTTTTCCGGGACACCAAGAGACCCAGTACTTC.